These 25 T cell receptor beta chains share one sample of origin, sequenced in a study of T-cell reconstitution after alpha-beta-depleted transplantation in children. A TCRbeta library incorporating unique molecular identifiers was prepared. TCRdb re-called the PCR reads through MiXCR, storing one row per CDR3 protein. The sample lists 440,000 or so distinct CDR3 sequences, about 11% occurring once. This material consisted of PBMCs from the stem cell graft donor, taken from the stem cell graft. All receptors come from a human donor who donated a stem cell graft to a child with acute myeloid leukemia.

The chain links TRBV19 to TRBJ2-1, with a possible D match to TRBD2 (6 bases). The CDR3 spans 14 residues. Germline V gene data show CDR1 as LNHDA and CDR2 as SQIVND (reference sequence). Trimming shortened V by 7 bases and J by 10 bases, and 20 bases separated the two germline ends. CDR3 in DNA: TGTGCCAGTATGGCCCGGGAGTTCTTAGCCGAGCAGTTCTTC. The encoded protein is CASMAREFLAEQFF.

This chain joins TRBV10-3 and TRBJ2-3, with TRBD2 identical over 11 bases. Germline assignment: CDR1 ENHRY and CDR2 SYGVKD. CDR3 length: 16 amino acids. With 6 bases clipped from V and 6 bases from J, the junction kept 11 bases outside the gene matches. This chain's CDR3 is CAISAPLAGVADTQYF. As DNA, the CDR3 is TGTGCCATCAGCGCGCCACTAGCGGGAGTGGCGGATACGCAGTATTTT.

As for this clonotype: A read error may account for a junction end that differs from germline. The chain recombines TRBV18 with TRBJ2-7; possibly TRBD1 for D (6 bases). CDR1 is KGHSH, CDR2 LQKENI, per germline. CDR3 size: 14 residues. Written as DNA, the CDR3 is TGTGCCACCTCACCAGGACAGTCCTCCTACGAGCAGTACTTC. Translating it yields CATSPGQSSYEQYF. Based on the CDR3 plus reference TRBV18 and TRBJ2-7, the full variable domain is NAGVMQNPRHLVRRRGQEARLRCSPMKGHSHVYWYRQLPEEGLKFMVYLQKENIIDESGMPKERFSAEFPKEGPSILRIQQVVRGDSAAYFCATSPGQSSYEQYFGPGTRLTVT.

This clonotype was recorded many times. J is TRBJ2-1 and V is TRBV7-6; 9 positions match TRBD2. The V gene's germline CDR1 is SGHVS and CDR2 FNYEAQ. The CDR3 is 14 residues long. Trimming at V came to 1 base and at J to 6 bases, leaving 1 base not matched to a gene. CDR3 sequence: CASSLGTSANEQFF. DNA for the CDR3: TGTGCCAGCAGCTTAGGGACTAGCGCCAATGAGCAGTTCTTC.

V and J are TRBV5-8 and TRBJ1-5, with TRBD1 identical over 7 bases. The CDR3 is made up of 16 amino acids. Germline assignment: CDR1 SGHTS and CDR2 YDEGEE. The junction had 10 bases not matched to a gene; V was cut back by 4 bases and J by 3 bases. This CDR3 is CASSGRSGTVNQPQHF. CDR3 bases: TGTGCCAGCAGCGGAAGATCTGGGACAGTCAATCAGCCCCAGCATTTT.

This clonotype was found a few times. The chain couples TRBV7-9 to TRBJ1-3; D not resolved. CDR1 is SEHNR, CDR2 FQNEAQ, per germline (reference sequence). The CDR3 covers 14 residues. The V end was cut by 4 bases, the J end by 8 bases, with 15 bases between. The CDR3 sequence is CASSSYSGGDTIYF. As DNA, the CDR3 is TGTGCCAGCAGCTCATACAGCGGTGGGGACACCATATATTTT.

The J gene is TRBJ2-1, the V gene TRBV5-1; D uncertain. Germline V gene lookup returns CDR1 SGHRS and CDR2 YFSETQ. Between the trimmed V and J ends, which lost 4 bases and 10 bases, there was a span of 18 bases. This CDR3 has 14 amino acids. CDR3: CASSPRRIAGEQFF. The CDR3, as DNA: TGCGCCAGCAGCCCCCGACGGATAGCCGGGGAGCAGTTCTTC.

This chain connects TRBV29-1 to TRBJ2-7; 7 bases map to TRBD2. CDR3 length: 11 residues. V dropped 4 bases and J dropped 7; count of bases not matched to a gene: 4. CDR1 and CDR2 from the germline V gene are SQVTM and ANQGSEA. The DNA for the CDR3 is TGCAGCGTTGGGGCTAGCGGTGAGCAGTACTTC. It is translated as CSVGASGEQYF.

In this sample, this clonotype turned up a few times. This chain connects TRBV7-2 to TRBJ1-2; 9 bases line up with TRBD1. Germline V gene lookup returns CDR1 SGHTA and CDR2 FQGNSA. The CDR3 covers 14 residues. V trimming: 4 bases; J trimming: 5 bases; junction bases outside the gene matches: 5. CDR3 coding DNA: TGTGCCAGCAGCTCCGGGACAGGGACTTATGGCTACACCTTC. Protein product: CASSSGTGTYGYTF. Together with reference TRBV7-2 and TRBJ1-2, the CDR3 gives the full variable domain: GAGVSQSPSNKVTEKGKDVELRCDPISGHTALYWYRQSLGQGLEFLIYFQGNSAPDKSGLPSDRFSAERTGGSVSTLTIQRTQQEDSAVYLCASSSGTGTYGYTFGSGTRLTVV.

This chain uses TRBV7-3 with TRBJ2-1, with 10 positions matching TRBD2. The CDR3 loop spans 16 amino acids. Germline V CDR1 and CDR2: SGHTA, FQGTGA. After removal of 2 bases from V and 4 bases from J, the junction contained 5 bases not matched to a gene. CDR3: CASSLLGLAEYNEQFF. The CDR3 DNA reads TGTGCCAGCAGCTTACTCGGACTAGCGGAGTACAATGAGCAGTTCTTC.

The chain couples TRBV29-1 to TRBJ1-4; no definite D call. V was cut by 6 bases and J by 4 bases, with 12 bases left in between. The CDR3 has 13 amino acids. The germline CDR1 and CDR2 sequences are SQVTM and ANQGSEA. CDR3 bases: TGCAGCGTCGCGCTTGGCTTTAATGAAAAACTGTTTTTT. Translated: CSVALGFNEKLFF.

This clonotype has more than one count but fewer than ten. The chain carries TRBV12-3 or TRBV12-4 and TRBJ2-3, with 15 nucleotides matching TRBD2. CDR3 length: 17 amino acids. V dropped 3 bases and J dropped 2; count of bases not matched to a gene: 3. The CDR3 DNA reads TGTGCCAGCAGTTTCGGGACTAGCGGGGGGCCCACAGATACGCAGTATTTT. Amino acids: CASSFGTSGGPTDTQYF.

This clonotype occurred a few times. CDR3 sequence: CASSQDPGLAASYNEQFF. The CDR3, as DNA: TGCGCCAGCAGCCAAGATCCGGGACTAGCGGCCTCCTACAATGAGCAGTTCTTC. The rearrangement joins TRBV4-1 to TRBJ2-1; TRBD2 aligns across 11 bases. Germline V gene data show CDR1 as MGHRA and CDR2 as YSYEKL. Trimming removed 0 bases from V and 0 bases from J; junction bases left unmatched: 4. CDR3 size: 18 residues.

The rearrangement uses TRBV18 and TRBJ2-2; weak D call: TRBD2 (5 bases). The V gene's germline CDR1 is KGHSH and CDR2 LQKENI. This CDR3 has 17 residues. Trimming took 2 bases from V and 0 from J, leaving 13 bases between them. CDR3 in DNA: TGTGCCAGCTCACCAGCGACGAGGGCGACGAACACCGGGGAGCTGTTTTTT. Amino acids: CASSPATRATNTGELFF. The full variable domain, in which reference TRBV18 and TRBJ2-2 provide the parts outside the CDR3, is NAGVMQNPRHLVRRRGQEARLRCSPMKGHSHVYWYRQLPEEGLKFMVYLQKENIIDESGMPKERFSAEFPKEGPSILRIQQVVRGDSAAYFCASSPATRATNTGELFFGEGSRLTVL.

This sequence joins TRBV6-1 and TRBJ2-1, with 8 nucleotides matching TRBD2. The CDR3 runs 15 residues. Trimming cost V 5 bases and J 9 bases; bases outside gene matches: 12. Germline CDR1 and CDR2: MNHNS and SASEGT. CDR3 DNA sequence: TGTGCCAGCAGTCAAACCCCCGGGACTAGGGTTGAGCAGTTCTTC. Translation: CASSQTPGTRVEQFF.

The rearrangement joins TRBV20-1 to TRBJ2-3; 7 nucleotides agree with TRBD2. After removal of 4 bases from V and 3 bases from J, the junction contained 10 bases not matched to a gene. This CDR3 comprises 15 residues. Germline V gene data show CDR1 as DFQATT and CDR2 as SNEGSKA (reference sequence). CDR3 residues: CSAISGTIITDTQYF. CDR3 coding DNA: TGCAGTGCTATATCCGGGACTATAATTACAGATACGCAGTATTTT.

The CDR3, as DNA: TGTGCCAGCAGTGAAATGGGGAATTCACCCCTCCACTTT. Protein sequence: CASSEMGNSPLHF. The chain combines TRBV6-1 with TRBJ1-6; D gene unclear. The CDR3 runs to 13 residues. The V gene's germline CDR1 is MNHNS and CDR2 SASEGT. The ends were cut back, 2 bases at V and 7 bases at J, with 6 bases in the middle.

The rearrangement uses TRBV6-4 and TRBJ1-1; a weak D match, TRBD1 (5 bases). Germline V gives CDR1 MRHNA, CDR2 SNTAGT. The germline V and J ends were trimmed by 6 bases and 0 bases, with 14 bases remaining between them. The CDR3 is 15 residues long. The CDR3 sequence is CASSLMAGMNTEAFF. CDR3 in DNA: TGTGCCAGCAGCCTTATGGCAGGGATGAACACTGAAGCTTTCTTT.

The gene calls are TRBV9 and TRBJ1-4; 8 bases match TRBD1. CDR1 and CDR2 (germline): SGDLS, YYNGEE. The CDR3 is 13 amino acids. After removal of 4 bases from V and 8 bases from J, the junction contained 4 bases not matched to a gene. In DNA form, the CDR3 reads TGTGCCAGCAGCCCGACAGGGGAGGAAAAACTGTTTTTT. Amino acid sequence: CASSPTGEEKLFF.

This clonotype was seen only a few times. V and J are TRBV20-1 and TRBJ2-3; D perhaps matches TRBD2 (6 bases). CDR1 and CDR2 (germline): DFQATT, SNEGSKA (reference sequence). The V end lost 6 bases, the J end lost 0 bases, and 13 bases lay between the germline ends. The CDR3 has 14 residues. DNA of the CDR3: TGCAGTGCGGGGGACTCACGGAGCACAGATACGCAGTATTTT. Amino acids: CSAGDSRSTDTQYF.

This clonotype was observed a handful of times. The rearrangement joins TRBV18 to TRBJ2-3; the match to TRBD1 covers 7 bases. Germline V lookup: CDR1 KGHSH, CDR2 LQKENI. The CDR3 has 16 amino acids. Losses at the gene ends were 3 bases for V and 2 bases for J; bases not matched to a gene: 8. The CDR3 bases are TGTGCCAGCTCACCGCTAAGGGACAGCTACACAGATACGCAGTATTTT. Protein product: CASSPLRDSYTDTQYF.

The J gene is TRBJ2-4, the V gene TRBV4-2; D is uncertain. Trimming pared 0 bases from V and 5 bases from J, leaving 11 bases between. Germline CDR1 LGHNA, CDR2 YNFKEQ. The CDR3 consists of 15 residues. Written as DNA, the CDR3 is TGTGCCAGCAGCCAAGATGGCAATCCCGAAAACATTCAGTACTTC. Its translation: CASSQDGNPENIQYF.

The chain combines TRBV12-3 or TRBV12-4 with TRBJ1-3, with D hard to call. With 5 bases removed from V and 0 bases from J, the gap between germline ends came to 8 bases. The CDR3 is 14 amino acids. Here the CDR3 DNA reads TGTGCCAGCAGTCTAAGCTTCTCTGGAAACACCATATATTTT. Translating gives CASSLSFSGNTIYF.

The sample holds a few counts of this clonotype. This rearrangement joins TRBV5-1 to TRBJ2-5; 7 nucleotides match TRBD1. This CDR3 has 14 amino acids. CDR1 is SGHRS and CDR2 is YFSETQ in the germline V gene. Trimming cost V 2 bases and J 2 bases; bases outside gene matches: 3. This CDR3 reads CASSLQGFQETQYF. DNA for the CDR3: TGCGCCAGCAGCTTACAGGGGTTTCAAGAGACCCAGTACTTC.

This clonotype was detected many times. CDR3 nucleotides: TGCGCCAGCAGCTCTCGGACCACCACCGGGGAGGCTTTCTTT. This gives the protein CASSSRTTTGEAFF. The genes are TRBV4-1 and TRBJ1-1; D is unclear. Per germline, CDR1 MGHRA and CDR2 YSYEKL. The V end was cut by 5 bases, the J end by 11 bases, with 21 bases between. The CDR3 totals 14 residues.